The T cell receptor (beta chain) under discussion was sequenced for a study of beta chain features in type 1 diabetes. On the study more broadly: Patients and healthy donors were similar in age, gender and cell yields.

Germline CDR1 SGHTA, CDR2 FQGNSA. V gave up 1 base and J gave up 1 base; unmatched junction bases: 2. CDR3 size: 16 residues. Every isolated RNA sample was fully reverse transcribed, so sequencing captured expressed TCRB transcripts. Each sample of naive, central memory or regulatory T cells had, on average, roughly 3.4 million reads. Some clones are missing from TCRdb's copy, which holds only in-frame ones; the method was immunoSEQ multiplex PCR. The sample carries 300,000 or so clones, 13% recorded once. Findings and limits, study-wide: Shortening of TCRB CDR3s, moderate but significant, appeared in all four CD4+ subsets of Type 1 diabetes patients.

Turning to this clone: What it binds is not known.

V and J are TRBV7-2 and TRBJ2-5, with 11 bases matching TRBD2. The sequence was obtained from a woman between 18 and 29 years old with type 1 diabetes. The sequencing input was naive CD4+ T cells from blood. The CDR3 nucleotides are TGTGCCAGCAGCTTAGTGGGACTAGCGGCCCAAGAGACCCAGTACTTC. Translating gives CASSLVGLAAQETQYF.